This T cell receptor beta chain was sequenced for a study of OX40 agonist ivuxolimab in advanced cancers. Study-wide context: Across the patients, intravenous ivuxolimab was delivered every 2 weeks at 0.01 to 10 mg/kg. Three patients responded partially, comprising one with hepatocellular carcinoma and two with cutaneous melanoma. A male proportion of about 84% was recorded, with mean age around 60 years and range roughly 23 to 85. Study-wide findings and caveats: The antigens recognized by the expanded peripheral T cells, that is their antigen specificity, were not determined.

Generated by immunoSEQ multiplex PCR, the TCRdb table keeps only in-frame clones and is missing some. The table includes approximately 89,000 clones, approximately 91% detected once. For this clone: Its antigen is undetermined.

The germline V gene encodes CDR1 LNHDA and CDR2 SQIVND (reference sequence). The CDR3 length is 15 residues. Trimming removed 5 bases from V and 4 bases from J, with 17 bases in between. This TCR derives from an adult with an advanced solid tumor such as melanoma, head and neck, liver or kidney cancer. The sequencing here drew on CD4+ or CD8+ T cells sorted from blood, taken in a trial of the OX40 agonist ivuxolimab. The V and J genes are TRBV19 and TRBJ1-2, with D unclear. The CDR3 coding sequence is TGTGCCAGTAGTCTTAACCCGGACCCCAGCTATGGCTACACCTTC. Translating gives CASSLNPDPSYGYTF. The variable domain in full, with the rest retrieved from reference TRBV19 and TRBJ1-2, is DGGITQSPKYLFRKEGQNVTLSCEQNLNHDAMYWYRQDPGQGLRLIYYSQIVNDFQKGDIAEGYSVSREKKESFPLTVTSAQKNPTAFYLCASSLNPDPSYGYTFGSGTRLTVV.